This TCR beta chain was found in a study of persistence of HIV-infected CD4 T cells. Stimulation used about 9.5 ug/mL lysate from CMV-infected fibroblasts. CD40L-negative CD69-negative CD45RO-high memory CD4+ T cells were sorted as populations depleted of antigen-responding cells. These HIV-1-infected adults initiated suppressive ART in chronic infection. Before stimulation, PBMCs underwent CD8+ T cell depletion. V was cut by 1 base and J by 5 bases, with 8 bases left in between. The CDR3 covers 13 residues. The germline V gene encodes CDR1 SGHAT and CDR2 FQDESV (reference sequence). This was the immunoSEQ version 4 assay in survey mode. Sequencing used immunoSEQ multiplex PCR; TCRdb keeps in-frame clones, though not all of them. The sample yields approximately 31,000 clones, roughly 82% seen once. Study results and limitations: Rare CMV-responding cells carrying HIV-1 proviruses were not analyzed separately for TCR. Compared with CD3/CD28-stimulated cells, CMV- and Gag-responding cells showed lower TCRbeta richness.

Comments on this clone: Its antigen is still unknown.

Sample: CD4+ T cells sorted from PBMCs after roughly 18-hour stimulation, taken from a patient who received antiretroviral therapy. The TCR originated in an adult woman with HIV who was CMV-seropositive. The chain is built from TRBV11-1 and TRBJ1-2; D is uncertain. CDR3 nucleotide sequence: TGTGCCAGCAGCTTAGGGCCGGATTATGGCTACACCTTC. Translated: CASSLGPDYGYTF.